The source of this T cell receptor (beta chain) is a study of regulatory T cells in long-lasting Graves disease. Points from the study as a whole: TCR diversity was lower in persistent than newly diagnosed Graves' disease.

The CDR3 is made up of 16 amino acids. V gave up 5 bases and J gave up 0 bases; unmatched junction bases: 3. Germline V gene sequence: CDR1 DFQATT, CDR2 SNEGSKA (reference sequence). This clonotype has ten or more counts. The antigen remains undetermined. Sequencing libraries for TCR beta were prepared with iRepertoire HTBI primers and Arm-PCR of CDR3 regions. TCRdb ran MiXCR on the multiplex PCR reads and lists one entry per CDR3 protein. The sample lists 530,000 or so distinct CDR3 sequences; around 15% were seen once. Noted time point: newly diagnosed GD, antithyroid drugs for less than 3 months. Following extraction of RNA from PBMCs, that RNA was used to make the TCR library. These sequences were also reported in another study, on T cells in Graves' hyperthyroidism and ophthalmopathy. That paper adds: Patients were aged 18 to 65, had disease duration under 2 months, and had newly diagnosed hyperthyroidism.

Specimen: peripheral blood mononuclear cells (PBMCs), collected at new diagnosis, from a patient treated with antithyroid drugs. The chain couples TRBV20-1 to TRBJ2-2, with 13 bases lining up with TRBD2. The TCR originated in a man aged 18-30 years with Graves disease. CDR3 DNA sequence: TGCAGTGCTCCCGGGACTAGCGGGACGAACACCGGGGAGCTGTTTTTT. This codes for CSAPGTSGTNTGELFF.